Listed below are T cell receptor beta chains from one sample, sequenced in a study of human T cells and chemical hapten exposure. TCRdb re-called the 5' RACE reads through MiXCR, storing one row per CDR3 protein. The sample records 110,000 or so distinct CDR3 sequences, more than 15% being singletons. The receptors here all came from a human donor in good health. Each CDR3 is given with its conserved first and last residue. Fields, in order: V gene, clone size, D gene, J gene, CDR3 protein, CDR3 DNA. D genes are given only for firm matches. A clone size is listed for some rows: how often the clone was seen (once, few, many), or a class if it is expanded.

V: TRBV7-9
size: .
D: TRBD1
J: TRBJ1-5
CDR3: CASQGADYSNQPQHF
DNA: TGTGCCAGTCAGGGGGCGGACTATAGCAATCAGCCCCAGCATTTT

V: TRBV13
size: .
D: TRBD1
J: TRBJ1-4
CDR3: CASSFATGGVYEKLFF
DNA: TGTGCCAGCAGCTTCGCTACAGGGGGCGTCTATGAAAAACTGTTTTTT

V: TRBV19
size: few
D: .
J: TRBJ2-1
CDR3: CASSIDRGASSYNEQFF
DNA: TGTGCCAGTAGTATAGATAGGGGCGCGAGCTCCTACAATGAGCAGTTCTTC

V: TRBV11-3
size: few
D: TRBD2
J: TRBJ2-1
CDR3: CASSSQRENRYNEQFF
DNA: TGTGCCAGCAGCTCCCAGCGGGAGAACAGGTACAATGAGCAGTTCTTC

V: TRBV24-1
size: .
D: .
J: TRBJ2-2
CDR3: CATRKNTGELFF
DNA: TGTGCCACCAGAAAGAACACCGGGGAGCTGTTTTTT

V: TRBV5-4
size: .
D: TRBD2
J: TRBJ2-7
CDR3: CASSLAGGTYEQYF
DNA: TGTGCCAGCAGCTTGGCGGGAGGCACCTACGAGCAGTACTTC

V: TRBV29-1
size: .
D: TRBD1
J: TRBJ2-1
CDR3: CSVDRGQGNEQFF
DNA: TGCAGCGTGGACAGGGGGCAGGGGAATGAGCAGTTCTTC

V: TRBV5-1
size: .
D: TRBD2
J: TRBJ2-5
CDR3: CASSFSGSGETQYF
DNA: TGCGCCAGCAGCTTTAGCGGGAGCGGGGAGACCCAGTACTTC

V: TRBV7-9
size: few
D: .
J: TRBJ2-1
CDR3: CASSLERQANRSYNEQFF
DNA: TGTGCCAGCAGCTTAGAACGGCAGGCGAATAGGTCCTACAATGAGCAGTTCTTC

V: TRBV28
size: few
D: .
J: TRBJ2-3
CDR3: CASSLPWRDTQYF
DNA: TGTGCCAGCAGTTTACCCTGGCGGGATACGCAGTATTTT

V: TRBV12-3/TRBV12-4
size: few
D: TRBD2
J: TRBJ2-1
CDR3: CASSSGTSVFGNRVF
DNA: TGTGCCAGCAGTTCCGGGACTAGCGTTTTCGGGAACCGGGTCTTC

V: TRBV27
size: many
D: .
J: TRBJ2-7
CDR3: CASKEAPIDYEQYF
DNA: TGTGCCAGCAAGGAGGCCCCTATCGACTACGAGCAGTACTTC

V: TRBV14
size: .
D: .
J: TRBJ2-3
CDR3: CASSQDRAVGADTQYF
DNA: TGTGCCAGCAGCCAAGACAGAGCGGTGGGAGCAGATACGCAGTATTTT

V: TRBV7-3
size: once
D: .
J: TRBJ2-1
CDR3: CASSLPGVALSSYNEQFF
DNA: TGTGCCAGCAGCCTCCCAGGGGTAGCGCTCAGCTCCTACAATGAGCAGTTCTTC

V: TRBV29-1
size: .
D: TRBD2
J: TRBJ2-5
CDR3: CSVWGGAEETQYF
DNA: TGCAGCGTCTGGGGGGGTGCGGAGGAGACCCAGTACTTC

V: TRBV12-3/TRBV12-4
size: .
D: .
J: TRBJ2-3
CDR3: CASRGVGPLTDTQYF
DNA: TGTGCCAGCAGAGGTGTGGGACCCCTTACAGATACGCAGTATTTT

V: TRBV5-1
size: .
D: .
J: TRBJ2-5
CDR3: CASSLTGPETQYF
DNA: TGCGCCAGCAGCTTAACTGGACCAGAGACCCAGTACTTC

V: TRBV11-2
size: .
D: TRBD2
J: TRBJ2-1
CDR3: CASSLEGLAVYNEQFF
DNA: TGTGCCAGCAGCTTAGAGGGACTAGCGGTCTACAATGAGCAGTTCTTC

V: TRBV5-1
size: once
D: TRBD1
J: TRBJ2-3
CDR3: CASSDGTGRTDTQYF
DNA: TGCGCCAGCAGCGACGGGACAGGACGCACAGATACGCAGTATTTT

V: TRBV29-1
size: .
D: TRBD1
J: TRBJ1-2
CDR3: CSVAGTQGAGGYTF
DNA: TGCAGCGTAGCCGGTACCCAGGGGGCCGGTGGCTACACCTTC

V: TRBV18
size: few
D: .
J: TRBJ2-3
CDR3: CASSPPLPITDTQYF
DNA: TGTGCCAGCTCACCACCCCTGCCGATCACAGATACGCAGTATTTT

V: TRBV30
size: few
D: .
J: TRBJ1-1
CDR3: CAWVQTLNTEAFF
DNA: TGTGCCTGGGTACAGACGCTGAACACTGAAGCTTTCTTT

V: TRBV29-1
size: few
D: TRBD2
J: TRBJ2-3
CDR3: CSVGTSGTDTQYF
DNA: TGCAGCGTTGGGACTAGCGGCACAGATACGCAGTATTTT

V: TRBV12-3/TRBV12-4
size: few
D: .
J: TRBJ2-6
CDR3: CASSPLGAGANVLTF
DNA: TGTGCCAGCAGTCCCCTGGGGGCCGGGGCCAACGTCCTGACTTTC

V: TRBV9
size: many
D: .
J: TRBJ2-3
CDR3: CASSPVTGGADTQYF
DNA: TGTGCCAGCAGCCCGGTTACAGGGGGGGCAGATACGCAGTATTTT

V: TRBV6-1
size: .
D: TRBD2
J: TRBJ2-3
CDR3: CASSEAVLAVEDTQYF
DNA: TGTGCCAGCAGTGAAGCAGTACTAGCGGTAGAAGATACGCAGTATTTT

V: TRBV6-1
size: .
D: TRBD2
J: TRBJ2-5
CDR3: CASSDKVLAGGRQETQYF
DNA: TGTGCCAGCAGTGATAAGGTGCTAGCGGGAGGTCGGCAAGAGACCCAGTACTTC

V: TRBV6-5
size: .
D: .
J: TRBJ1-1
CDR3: CASHRGGGRAFF
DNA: TGTGCCAGCCACCGAGGGGGGGGACGGGCTTTCTTT

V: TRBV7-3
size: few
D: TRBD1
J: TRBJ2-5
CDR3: CASSTGQGGQETQYF
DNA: TGTGCCAGCAGCACAGGACAGGGGGGACAAGAGACCCAGTACTTC

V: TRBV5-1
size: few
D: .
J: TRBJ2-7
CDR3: CASSRTAAVREQYF
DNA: TGCGCCAGCAGCAGGACAGCCGCCGTGAGGGAGCAGTACTTC

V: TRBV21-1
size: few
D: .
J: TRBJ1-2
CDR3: CAGSRDSPGRVYGYTF
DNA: TGTGCCGGTTCCAGGGACAGCCCAGGGAGGGTCTATGGCTACACCTTC

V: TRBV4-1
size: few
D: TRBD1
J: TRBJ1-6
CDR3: CASSQGNRGTLHF
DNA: TGCGCCAGCAGCCAGGGGAACAGGGGTACCCTCCACTTT

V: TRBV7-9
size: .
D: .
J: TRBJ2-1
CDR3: CASSSYNRRTSPEGNEQFF
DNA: TGTGCCAGCAGCTCCTACAATCGACGTACTAGCCCCGAAGGTAATGAGCAGTTCTTC

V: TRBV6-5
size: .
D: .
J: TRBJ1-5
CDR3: CASSNRREPQHF
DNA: TGTGCCAGCAGTAACCGGCGAGAACCCCAGCATTTT

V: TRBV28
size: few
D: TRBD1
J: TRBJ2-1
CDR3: CASSLRRTGKSYNEQFF
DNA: TGTGCCAGCAGTTTAAGGAGGACAGGGAAGTCCTACAATGAGCAGTTCTTC

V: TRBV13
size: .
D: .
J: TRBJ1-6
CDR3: CASSSPDAPNNSPLHF
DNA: TGTGCCAGCAGCTCTCCAGATGCACCAAATAATTCACCCCTCCACTTT

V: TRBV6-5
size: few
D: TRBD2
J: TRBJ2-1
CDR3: CASSYGTSGLYEQFF
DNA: TGTGCCAGCAGTTACGGGACTAGCGGGTTATATGAGCAGTTCTTC

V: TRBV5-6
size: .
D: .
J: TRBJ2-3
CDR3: CASSSRRVSTDTQYF
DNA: TGTGCCAGCAGCTCCCGCCGCGTCAGCACAGATACGCAGTATTTT

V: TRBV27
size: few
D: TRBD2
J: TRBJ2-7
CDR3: CASRQTSPYEQYF
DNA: TGTGCCAGCAGGCAGACTAGCCCCTACGAGCAGTACTTC

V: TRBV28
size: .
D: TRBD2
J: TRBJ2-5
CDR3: CASSFERGIRETQYF
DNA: TGTGCCAGCAGTTTCGAGCGGGGCATTAGGGAGACCCAGTACTTC

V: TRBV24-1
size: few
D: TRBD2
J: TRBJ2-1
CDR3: CATSDNPGLAGGGSYNEQFF
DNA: TGTGCCACCAGTGATAACCCGGGACTAGCGGGAGGTGGCTCCTACAATGAGCAGTTCTTC

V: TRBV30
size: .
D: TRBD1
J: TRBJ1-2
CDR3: CAWLSRGTGDGYTF
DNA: TGTGCCTGGCTCAGTCGGGGGACAGGGGATGGCTACACCTTC

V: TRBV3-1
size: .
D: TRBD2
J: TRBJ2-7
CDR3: CASTRSGHSYEQYF
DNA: TGTGCCAGCACCCGTAGCGGGCACTCCTACGAGCAGTACTTC

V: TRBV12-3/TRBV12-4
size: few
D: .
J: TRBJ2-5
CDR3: CASSYAGTEYVQYF
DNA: TGTGCCAGCTCATATGCCGGGACTGAGTATGTCCAGTACTTC

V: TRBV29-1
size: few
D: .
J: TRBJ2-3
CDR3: CSARRRADTDTQYF
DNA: TGCAGCGCCCGGAGGAGGGCGGATACAGATACGCAGTATTTT

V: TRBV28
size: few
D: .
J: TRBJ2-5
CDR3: CASSALVRKETQYF
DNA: TGTGCCAGCAGTGCCCTCGTAAGAAAAGAGACCCAGTACTTC

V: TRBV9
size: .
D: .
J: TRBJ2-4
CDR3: CASSVALSDIQYF
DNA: TGTGCCAGCAGCGTAGCCCTATCGGACATTCAGTACTTC

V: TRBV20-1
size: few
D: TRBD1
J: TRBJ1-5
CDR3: CSARELDRGNQPQHF
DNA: TGCAGTGCTAGAGAATTGGACAGGGGAAATCAGCCCCAGCATTTT

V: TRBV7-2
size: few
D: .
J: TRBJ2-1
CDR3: CASRSWGTEQFF
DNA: TGTGCCAGCAGGTCCTGGGGGACTGAGCAGTTCTTC